A selection of T cell receptor beta chains follows, all from one sample in a study of STAT3 mutations in large granular lymphocyte leukemia. The assay was immunoSEQ multiplex PCR, and TCRdb's table has in-frame clones only and misses some. The sample lists approximately 5,900 clones, about 35% occurring once. What was sequenced was peripheral blood mononuclear cells. The receptors originated from a woman in her thirties or forties with T-cell large granular lymphocyte leukemia. Some clones in this sample may be carry-over from other donors' samples. Each CDR3 is given with its conserved first and last residue. Each record gives: clone size, D gene, V gene, J gene, CDR3 DNA, CDR3 protein. A D gene is named only where the DNA matches it firmly. Not all rows give a size; the values are once, few, many and, for expanded clones, a class.

clone size: .
D gene: .
V gene: TRBV6-1
J gene: TRBJ2-7
CDR3 DNA: TGTGCCAGCAGTGGTAGGACGGCGGGAGAGCAGTACTTC
CDR3 protein: CASSGRTAGEQYF

clone size: .
D gene: TRBD1
V gene: TRBV7-9
J gene: TRBJ1-2
CDR3 DNA: TGTGCCAGCAGCTTAGGACGTGGTGACAGGGGGTATGGCTACACCTTC
CDR3 protein: CASSLGRGDRGYGYTF

clone size: few
D gene: .
V gene: TRBV18
J gene: TRBJ1-1
CDR3 DNA: TGTGCCAGCTCAACCCTGGGGGCGAACACTGAAGCTTTCTTT
CDR3 protein: CASSTLGANTEAFF

clone size: few
D gene: TRBD1
V gene: TRBV29-1
J gene: TRBJ1-5
CDR3 DNA: TGCAGCGTAAAATCAGGGGGCTCGGGTCAGCCCCAGCATTTT
CDR3 protein: CSVKSGGSGQPQHF

clone size: few
D gene: .
V gene: TRBV5-6
J gene: TRBJ1-1
CDR3 DNA: TGTGCCAGCAGCTTGGGGCACAGGGTCTCTTACACTGAAGCTTTCTTT
CDR3 protein: CASSLGHRVSYTEAFF

clone size: .
D gene: TRBD1
V gene: TRBV29-1
J gene: TRBJ2-3
CDR3 DNA: TGCAGCGGGACAGGTCCGAGCACAGATACGCAGTATTTT
CDR3 protein: CSGTGPSTDTQYF

clone size: .
D gene: .
V gene: TRBV28
J gene: TRBJ2-7
CDR3 DNA: TGTGCCAGCAGTTTAAGGACACTAACCCGCTACTACGAGCAGTACTTC
CDR3 protein: CASSLRTLTRYYEQYF

clone size: .
D gene: .
V gene: TRBV10-3
J gene: TRBJ1-2
CDR3 DNA: TGTGCCATCAGTGAGTCGAGGGACATCTATGGCTACACCTTC
CDR3 protein: CAISESRDIYGYTF

clone size: .
D gene: .
V gene: TRBV6-1
J gene: TRBJ2-7
CDR3 DNA: TGTGCCAGCGTAGTGAGCTCCTACGAGCAGTACTTC
CDR3 protein: CASVVSSYEQYF

clone size: .
D gene: .
V gene: TRBV27
J gene: TRBJ2-7
CDR3 DNA: TGTGCCAGCAGTTTATCCCAGCGGACCTACGAGCAGTACTTC
CDR3 protein: CASSLSQRTYEQYF

clone size: few
D gene: .
V gene: TRBV18
J gene: TRBJ1-5
CDR3 DNA: TGTGCCAGCTCACCGCTGGGCGGGCAGCCCCAGCATTTT
CDR3 protein: CASSPLGGQPQHF

clone size: few
D gene: TRBD1
V gene: TRBV18
J gene: TRBJ2-4
CDR3 DNA: TGTGCCAGCTCACCACCGGGACAGGGCCCAGCCAAAAACATTCAGTACTTC
CDR3 protein: CASSPPGQGPAKNIQYF

clone size: .
D gene: TRBD1
V gene: TRBV7-2
J gene: TRBJ1-1
CDR3 DNA: TGTGCCAGCAGCCCGGGGGACAGGAGGAACACTGAAGCTTTCTTT
CDR3 protein: CASSPGDRRNTEAFF

clone size: few
D gene: TRBD1
V gene: TRBV4-2
J gene: TRBJ2-5
CDR3 DNA: TGTGCCAGCAGCCAAGCGACAGGGGGCCAAGAGACCCAGTACTTC
CDR3 protein: CASSQATGGQETQYF

clone size: .
D gene: .
V gene: TRBV6-6
J gene: TRBJ2-1
CDR3 DNA: TGTGCCAGCGACAGACCTAGCCTCTCCTACAATGAGCAGTTCTTC
CDR3 protein: CASDRPSLSYNEQFF

clone size: .
D gene: .
V gene: TRBV18
J gene: TRBJ1-3
CDR3 DNA: TGTGCCAGCTCACCAACAGGCCTCTCTGGAAACACCATATATTTT
CDR3 protein: CASSPTGLSGNTIYF

clone size: .
D gene: TRBD1
V gene: TRBV7-9
J gene: TRBJ1-6
CDR3 DNA: TGTGCCAGCAGCTTATCTTTCGGGACAGGGAATTCACCCCTCCACTTT
CDR3 protein: CASSLSFGTGNSPLHF

clone size: few
D gene: TRBD1
V gene: TRBV25-1
J gene: TRBJ1-5
CDR3 DNA: TGTGCCAGCAGTGCCGGGGGGCAGGGGGCTCAGCCCCAGCATTTT
CDR3 protein: CASSAGGQGAQPQHF

clone size: .
D gene: .
V gene: TRBV4-3
J gene: TRBJ1-1
CDR3 DNA: TGCGCCAGCAGCCGCGCGGGGGCCACTGAAGCTTTCTTT
CDR3 protein: CASSRAGATEAFF

clone size: few
D gene: .
V gene: TRBV7-9
J gene: TRBJ1-1
CDR3 DNA: TGTGCCAGCAGCTTAGGGTACAAACCTGAAGCTTTCTTT
CDR3 protein: CASSLGYKPEAFF

clone size: .
D gene: .
V gene: TRBV6-1
J gene: TRBJ2-7
CDR3 DNA: TGTGCCAGCAGGGCCCTCGTCTACGAGCAGTACTTC
CDR3 protein: CASRALVYEQYF

clone size: few
D gene: TRBD1
V gene: TRBV19
J gene: TRBJ1-2
CDR3 DNA: TGTGCCAGTAGTGCCGGACAGGGCCCTGGGTATGGCTACACCTTC
CDR3 protein: CASSAGQGPGYGYTF

clone size: few
D gene: .
V gene: TRBV28
J gene: TRBJ2-7
CDR3 DNA: TGTGCCAGCAGATACGGAGCCTCGGGGGTAAAAGAGCAGTACTTC
CDR3 protein: CASRYGASGVKEQYF

clone size: once
D gene: .
V gene: TRBV5-6
J gene: TRBJ2-5
CDR3 DNA: TGTGCCAGCACCCAGGGGAACCAAGAGACCCAGTACTTC
CDR3 protein: CASTQGNQETQYF

clone size: .
D gene: TRBD2
V gene: TRBV7-3
J gene: TRBJ2-1
CDR3 DNA: TGTGCCAGCAGTCGACGGGAGGGCCTTTGGAATGAGCAGTTCTTC
CDR3 protein: CASSRREGLWNEQFF

clone size: .
D gene: TRBD1
V gene: TRBV5-5
J gene: TRBJ2-7
CDR3 DNA: TGTGCCAGCAGCTGGGGGACAGGCGCCTACGAGCAGTACTTC
CDR3 protein: CASSWGTGAYEQYF

clone size: .
D gene: .
V gene: TRBV30
J gene: TRBJ2-1
CDR3 DNA: TGTGCCGCCCGGGCGGGATCCTACAATGAGCAGTTCTTC
CDR3 protein: CAARAGSYNEQFF

clone size: few
D gene: .
V gene: TRBV7-9
J gene: TRBJ1-6
CDR3 DNA: TGTGCCAGCAGCTTAGAGGCAGTTAATTCACCCCTCCACTTT
CDR3 protein: CASSLEAVNSPLHF

clone size: .
D gene: .
V gene: TRBV6-4
J gene: TRBJ1-4
CDR3 DNA: TGTGCCAGCAGTGACTCGGCTAATGAAAAACTGTTTTTT
CDR3 protein: CASSDSANEKLFF

clone size: few
D gene: .
V gene: TRBV28
J gene: TRBJ2-5
CDR3 DNA: TGTGCCAGCAGTTTCGACAGCCGAGGGGAGACCCAGTACTTC
CDR3 protein: CASSFDSRGETQYF

clone size: .
D gene: TRBD2
V gene: TRBV18
J gene: TRBJ2-3
CDR3 DNA: TGTGCCAGCTCCCCAACGACCCGCGGGGGAGATACGCAGTATTTT
CDR3 protein: CASSPTTRGGDTQYF

clone size: .
D gene: .
V gene: TRBV5-4
J gene: TRBJ1-2
CDR3 DNA: TGTGCCAGCACCCCCGAGGGGGGCCTTCTCTACACCTTC
CDR3 protein: CASTPEGGLLYTF

clone size: .
D gene: TRBD1
V gene: TRBV7-3
J gene: TRBJ1-1
CDR3 DNA: TGTGCCAGCAGCCATGGGGACAGGAGGAGTACTGAAGCTTTCTTT
CDR3 protein: CASSHGDRRSTEAFF

clone size: few
D gene: .
V gene: TRBV4-2
J gene: TRBJ1-1
CDR3 DNA: TGTGCCAGCAGCCAAGGGAATGGGGGGCAGTGGGCTTTCTTT
CDR3 protein: CASSQGNGGQWAFF

clone size: .
D gene: .
V gene: TRBV19
J gene: TRBJ2-7
CDR3 DNA: TGTGCCAGTAGCTCCCCCGGACACTCGGTGACCTACGAGCAGTACTTC
CDR3 protein: CASSSPGHSVTYEQYF

clone size: .
D gene: .
V gene: TRBV28
J gene: TRBJ2-7
CDR3 DNA: TGTGCCAGCAGTCCAGGACGGGGGATCTCCTACGAGCAGTACTTC
CDR3 protein: CASSPGRGISYEQYF